This T cell receptor beta chain was observed in a study of cytomegalovirus exposure and HLA in healthy donors. Regarding the study as a whole: That first-cohort TCR clusters tended to co-occur in the 100 to 150 validation repertoires was found in a later analysis. The study recorded 150 to 200 TCR beta chains that were cytomegalovirus-associated.

This clone was detected only once. The antigen is not known. Only in-frame clones appear in the TCRdb table, and some are missing; sequencing was by immunoSEQ multiplex PCR. The sample shows approximately 120,000 clones, roughly 90% of them seen only once. V lost 2 bases, J lost 3 bases, and 1 base stayed unmatched. Germline CDR1 is MDHEN and CDR2 is SYDVKM. The CDR3 totals 16 residues. An approximately 130-subject validation cohort, separate from the 666-subject first cohort, supplied the donors. The sequencing sample was made of PBMCs. This chain uses TRBV28 with TRBJ2-2; 12 bases align to TRBD2. This receptor was taken from a woman aged 18 to 35 in good health and CMV-seronegative. In nucleotides, the CDR3 is TGTGCCAGCAGTTTAAGGACTAGCGGGGACACCGGGGAGCTGTTTTTT. Translated: CASSLRTSGDTGELFF.